These 29 T cell receptor beta chains came from one sample sequenced in a study of OX40 agonist ivuxolimab in advanced cancers. The method behind the library was the immunoSEQ multiplex PCR assay. The table was pulled from immuneACCESS by TCRdb, which kept in-frame rearrangements only. Such tables lose some clones; where checked, under half of the loss comes from unresolved V genes, and the rest has no known cause. For this sample there are more than 75,000 clones; 70% to 90% appear just once. The ten largest account for approximately 0.4% of the sample. The sample here was CD4+ or CD8+ T cells sorted from blood, taken in a trial of the OX40 agonist ivuxolimab. The receptors originated from an adult with an advanced solid tumor such as melanoma, head and neck, liver or kidney cancer.

V gene TRBV5-1 combines with J gene TRBJ2-2; 9 bases agree with TRBD1. Germline CDR1 and CDR2: SGHRS and YFSETQ. The V segment lost 4 bases and the J segment 4 bases; nucleotides outside the gene matches: 5. The CDR3 is 15 amino acids. The CDR3 sequence is CASSLTGGTTGELFF. The CDR3 nucleotides read TGCGCCAGCAGCCTGACAGGGGGGACCACCGGGGAGCTGTTTTTT.

This chain's CDR3 is CAISSGTSGISSYNEQFF. Here the CDR3 DNA reads TGTGCCATCAGTTCCGGGACTAGCGGGATTAGCTCCTACAATGAGCAGTTCTTC. This chain links TRBV10-3 with TRBJ2-1; 13 nucleotides agree with TRBD2. The CDR3 has 18 residues. V lost 5 bases to trimming and J lost 0 bases; unmatched junction nucleotides: 7. The V gene's germline CDR1 is ENHRY and CDR2 SYGVKD.

This clone was observed a single time. CDR3 amino acids: CASSEQQDYEQYF. The CDR3 nucleotides are TGCGCCAGCAGTGAACAACAAGATTACGAGCAGTACTTC. This chain joins TRBV10-1 and TRBJ2-5; the D is unclear. The last part of the DNA fits TRBJ2-7 better; the J call may be wrong. This CDR3 has 13 amino acids. Germline V gives CDR1 WNHNN, CDR2 SYGVQD (reference sequence).

This chain uses TRBV7-2 with TRBJ2-6; D call uncertain. V lost 1 base to trimming and J lost 0 bases, with 13 bases between them. Germline-derived CDR1 and CDR2 are SGHTA and FQGNSA. This CDR3 region has 18 residues. CDR3 DNA: TGTGCCAGCAGCTTAGTTCCTGTGGGTAACTCTGGGGCCAACGTCCTGACTTTC. Its protein is CASSLVPVGNSGANVLTF.

The chain employs TRBV5-6 and TRBJ2-5, with D possibly called TRBD1 or TRBD2 (5 bases each). V shed 0 bases and J shed 5 bases, with 17 bases lying between them. There are 16 residues in the CDR3. CDR1 is SGHDT, CDR2 YYEEEE, per germline. The CDR3 loop reads CASSLATGAGTETQYF. The CDR3 coding sequence is TGTGCCAGCAGCTTGGCCACCGGTGCTGGGACGGAGACCCAGTACTTC.

The V gene is TRBV11-3, the J gene TRBJ2-5; TRBD1 agrees at 11 bases. CDR1 and CDR2 from the germline V gene are SGHNT and YENEEA. The CDR3 consists of 17 residues. Trimming removed 5 bases from V and 5 bases from J; junction bases left unmatched: 13. The CDR3 here is CASSIRPGQGVWETQYF. The CDR3 nucleotides read TGTGCCAGCAGCATAAGACCGGGACAGGGGGTTTGGGAGACCCAGTACTTC.

V gene TRBV6-5 combines with J gene TRBJ2-7; no reliable D call. Trimming took 2 bases from V and 5 from J, leaving 13 bases between them. Germline CDR1 MNHEY, CDR2 SVGAGI. The CDR3 contains 14 residues. CDR3 amino acids: CASSYGPSFHEQYF. The DNA for the CDR3 is TGTGCCAGCAGTTACGGGCCTAGTTTCCACGAGCAGTACTTC.

The chain is built from TRBV19 and TRBJ2-1; 11 bases map to TRBD2. The CDR3 is 15 residues long. Trimming cost V 5 bases and J 9 bases; bases outside gene matches: 9. Germline loops: CDR1 LNHDA, CDR2 SQIVND (reference sequence). CDR3 sequence: CASSGPSGRSGEQFF. CDR3 coding DNA: TGTGCCAGTAGTGGCCCTAGCGGGAGGAGCGGTGAGCAGTTCTTC. The whole variable domain, filled in from reference TRBV19 and TRBJ2-1, reads DGGITQSPKYLFRKEGQNVTLSCEQNLNHDAMYWYRQDPGQGLRLIYYSQIVNDFQKGDIAEGYSVSREKKESFPLTVTSAQKNPTAFYLCASSGPSGRSGEQFFGPGTRLTVL.

The chain links TRBV18 to TRBJ2-5, with D possibly being TRBD2 (5 bases). In germline, CDR1 is KGHSH, CDR2 LQKENI. The germline V and J ends were trimmed by 4 bases and 0 bases, with 6 bases remaining between them. This CDR3 comprises 13 residues. The CDR3 region has the DNA TGTGCCAGCTCACGGACTGACCAAGAGACCCAGTACTTC. Translation: CASSRTDQETQYF. The full variable domain, with the rest looked up from reference TRBV18 and TRBJ2-5, is NAGVMQNPRHLVRRRGQEARLRCSPMKGHSHVYWYRQLPEEGLKFMVYLQKENIIDESGMPKERFSAEFPKEGPSILRIQQVVRGDSAAYFCASSRTDQETQYFGPGTRLLVL.

The chain combines TRBV29-1 with TRBJ2-3; a possible D gene is TRBD1 (5 bases). CDR1 and CDR2 from the germline V gene are SQVTM and ANQGSEA. V was clipped by 3 bases and J by 2 bases, with 15 bases between them. CDR3 length: 15 residues. The CDR3 DNA follows: TGCAGCGTTGATGGGATTGACAGTACCACAGATACGCAGTATTTT. Translated, it gives CSVDGIDSTTDTQYF.

The V call is TRBV11-2, the J call TRBJ2-7; possibly TRBD1 or TRBD2 for D (6 bases each). The V gene's germline CDR1 is SGHAT and CDR2 FQNNGV. Trimming stripped 0 bases from V and 1 base from J, with 13 bases between. The CDR3 consists of 16 residues. The CDR3 region is CASSLDGGPPSYEQYF. The DNA for the CDR3 is TGTGCCAGCAGCTTAGATGGGGGGCCCCCATCCTACGAGCAGTACTTC.

The genes are TRBV10-3 and TRBJ2-5; TRBD1 matches at 7 bases. Trimming at V came to 10 bases and at J to 3 bases, leaving 8 bases not matched to a gene. Germline CDR1 is ENHRY and CDR2 is SYGVKD. The CDR3 runs to 13 residues. The CDR3 DNA sequence: TGTGCCACGCTGGGTACAGGGGAAGAGACCCAGTACTTC. Translated: CATLGTGEETQYF.

The chain carries TRBV7-9 and TRBJ2-7; D is unclear. The CDR3 contains 13 residues. In germline, CDR1 is SEHNR, CDR2 FQNEAQ (reference sequence). The V gene lost 6 bases and the J gene lost 7 bases, with 16 bases spanning the gap. CDR3 amino acids: CASSNDISGEQYF. Here the CDR3 DNA reads TGTGCCAGCAGTAACGACATATCTGGGGAGCAGTACTTC. The entire variable domain, with the rest obtained from reference TRBV7-9 and TRBJ2-7, is as follows: DTGVSQNPRHKITKRGQNVTFRCDPISEHNRLYWYRQTLGQGPEFLTYFQNEAQLEKSRLLSDRFSAERPKGSFSTLEIQRTEQGDSAMYLCASSNDISGEQYFGPGTRLTVT.

The CDR3 DNA sequence: TGTGCCAGCAGCTTTCCGAACACTGAAGCTTTCTTT. Translated, it gives CASSFPNTEAFF. This rearrangement joins TRBV7-9 to TRBJ1-1; D remains ambiguous. Germline V gives CDR1 SEHNR, CDR2 FQNEAQ (reference sequence). This CDR3 spans 12 amino acids. V dropped 3 bases and J dropped 1 base, with 3 bases sitting between them.

The chain carries TRBV19 and TRBJ2-2; TRBD1 matches at 9 bases. V was clipped by 8 bases and J by 5 bases; unmatched bases: 9. CDR1 and CDR2 (germline): LNHDA, SQIVND (reference sequence). The CDR3 loop spans 15 amino acids. This chain's CDR3 is CASRRDREGTGELFF. The CDR3 region has the DNA TGTGCCAGTCGACGGGACAGGGAGGGTACCGGGGAGCTGTTTTTT.

The V and J genes are TRBV9 and TRBJ2-1; 8 bases map to TRBD2. Trimming cost V 0 bases and J 8 bases; bases outside gene matches: 7. The germline CDR1 and CDR2 sequences are SGDLS and YYNGEE. The CDR3 totals 15 residues. The CDR3 DNA follows: TGTGCCAGCAGCGTAGTGAGCGGGAGAAGGGATGAGCAGTTCTTC. Translation: CASSVVSGRRDEQFF.

This chain connects TRBV19 to TRBJ2-7; no clear D gene. Germline-derived CDR1 and CDR2 are LNHDA and SQIVND (reference sequence). The CDR3 consists of 13 residues. Trimming cost V 7 bases and J 0 bases, with 10 bases left between them. DNA for the CDR3: TGTGCCAGTAATGACGGGCGCTCCTACGAGCAGTACTTC. Residues: CASNDGRSYEQYF.

V and J are TRBV11-3 and TRBJ2-1, with a weak D call TRBD1 (6 bases). Germline V gene data show CDR1 as SGHNT and CDR2 as YENEEA. Trimming stripped 1 base from V and 3 bases from J, with 10 bases between. CDR3 length: 15 residues. The DNA of the CDR3 is TGTGCCAGCAGCTTAGGTCAGGGGAACTACAATGAGCAGTTCTTC. This gives the protein CASSLGQGNYNEQFF.

This chain joins TRBV11-3 and TRBJ2-5; D may be TRBD1 (6 bases). CDR3 length equals 17 residues. The V and J ends lost 0 bases and 2 bases respectively, with 16 bases between them. Germline lookup yields CDR1 SGHNT and CDR2 YENEEA. DNA of the CDR3: TGTGCCAGCAGCTTAGAAACAGGGTGGCGTCCACAAGAGACCCAGTACTTC. Translating gives CASSLETGWRPQETQYF.

J is TRBJ1-1 and V is TRBV18, with D unclear. The V gene lost 1 base and the J gene lost 0 bases, with 12 bases spanning the gap. The CDR3 loop spans 16 amino acids. Germline V gives CDR1 KGHSH, CDR2 LQKENI. The chain's CDR3 is CASSPLTADLNTEAFF. CDR3 DNA: TGTGCCAGCTCACCACTCACCGCAGATCTGAACACTGAAGCTTTCTTT.

V gene TRBV27 combines with J gene TRBJ2-7; D might be TRBD2 (6 bases). The CDR3 loop spans 14 amino acids. V was clipped by 7 bases and J by 1 base, with 14 bases between them. Germline assignment: CDR1 MNHEY and CDR2 SMNVEV (reference sequence). CDR3 coding DNA: TGTGCCAGCAAGCGACTAGGTACGTCCTACGAGCAGTACTTC. This encodes CASKRLGTSYEQYF.

The chain links TRBV30 to TRBJ2-3; D gene uncertain. Trimming removed 0 bases at V and 0 bases at J, with 13 bases between. Germline CDR1 is GTSNPN and CDR2 is SVGIG (reference sequence). CDR3 length: 16 residues. For the CDR3, the DNA is TGTGCCTGGAGTGTATGGGGATTAAGAAGCACAGATACGCAGTATTTT. Its protein product is CAWSVWGLRSTDTQYF.

This clone was seen once. The chain links TRBV2 to TRBJ2-2; TRBD1 agrees at 8 bases. Looked up from germline, CDR1 is SNHLY and CDR2 is FYNNEI. V was clipped by 6 bases and J by 8 bases; unmatched bases: 11. This CDR3 contains 15 residues. The CDR3 sequence: CASSQGAARSGELFF. In nucleotides, the CDR3 is TGTGCCAGCAGCCAGGGGGCCGCAAGATCTGGGGAGCTGTTTTTT.

The chain employs TRBV29-1 and TRBJ2-7, with no clear D. There are 12 residues in the CDR3. Germline-derived CDR1 and CDR2 are SQVTM and ANQGSEA. V was cut by 3 bases and J by 5 bases, with 11 bases left in between. CDR3 nucleotides: TGCAGCGTTGAGTTGGGTCCAGACGAGCAGTACTTC. Protein sequence: CSVELGPDEQYF.

This clone was counted a single time. V usage is TRBV30 and J usage is TRBJ2-3; TRBD1 matches 10 bases. Per the germline V gene, CDR1 is GTSNPN and CDR2 is SVGIG (reference sequence). This CDR3 has 15 amino acids. The trim removed 4 bases at V and 8 bases at J, leaving 12 bases unmatched. This CDR3 is CAWNPGQGEVGTQYF. CDR3 DNA sequence: TGTGCCTGGAACCCCGGACAGGGGGAAGTTGGTACGCAGTATTTT. Combining the CDR3 with reference TRBV30 and TRBJ2-3 gives the whole variable domain SQTIHQWPATLVQPVGSPLSLECTVEGTSNPNLYWYRQAAGRGLQLLFYSVGIGQISSEVPQNLSASRPQDRQFILSSKKLLLSDSGFYLCAWNPGQGEVGTQYFGPGTRLTVL.

V and J are TRBV11-2 and TRBJ2-7, with D tentatively TRBD2 (6 bases). The germline V gene encodes CDR1 SGHAT and CDR2 FQNNGV. The CDR3 loop spans 12 amino acids. Trimming left V 6 bases short and J 2 bases short, with 8 bases between. The CDR3 is CASRRGAYEQYF. The CDR3 nucleotides are TGTGCCAGCAGGCGGGGCGCCTACGAGCAGTACTTC.

This chain joins TRBV7-9 and TRBJ2-6; no clear D gene. The CDR3 has 13 residues. Trimming cost V 5 bases and J 2 bases, with 4 bases left between them. CDR1 and CDR2 from the germline V gene are SEHNR and FQNEAQ (reference sequence). The CDR3 nucleotides are TGTGCCAGCAGCCTGACTGGGGCCAACGTCCTGACTTTC. This translates into CASSLTGANVLTF.

This clone came up once. J is TRBJ2-7 and V is TRBV5-8; unclear D gene. Per the germline V gene, CDR1 is SGHTS and CDR2 is YDEGEE. Trimming pared 4 bases from V and 3 bases from J, leaving 14 bases between. The CDR3 totals 14 residues. The CDR3 DNA is TGTGCCAGCAGCCTACGGGTCGAATACTACGAGCAGTACTTC. Protein: CASSLRVEYYEQYF.

The rearrangement joins TRBV27 to TRBJ1-1, with 8 positions matching TRBD1. The CDR3 sequence is 15 residues long. CDR1 is MNHEY and CDR2 is SMNVEV in the germline V gene (reference sequence). Trimming at V came to 2 bases and at J to 1 base, leaving 3 bases not matched to a gene. The CDR3 sequence is CASSLTQGANTEAFF. The CDR3 nucleotides are TGTGCCAGCAGTTTAACCCAGGGGGCGAACACTGAAGCTTTCTTT.